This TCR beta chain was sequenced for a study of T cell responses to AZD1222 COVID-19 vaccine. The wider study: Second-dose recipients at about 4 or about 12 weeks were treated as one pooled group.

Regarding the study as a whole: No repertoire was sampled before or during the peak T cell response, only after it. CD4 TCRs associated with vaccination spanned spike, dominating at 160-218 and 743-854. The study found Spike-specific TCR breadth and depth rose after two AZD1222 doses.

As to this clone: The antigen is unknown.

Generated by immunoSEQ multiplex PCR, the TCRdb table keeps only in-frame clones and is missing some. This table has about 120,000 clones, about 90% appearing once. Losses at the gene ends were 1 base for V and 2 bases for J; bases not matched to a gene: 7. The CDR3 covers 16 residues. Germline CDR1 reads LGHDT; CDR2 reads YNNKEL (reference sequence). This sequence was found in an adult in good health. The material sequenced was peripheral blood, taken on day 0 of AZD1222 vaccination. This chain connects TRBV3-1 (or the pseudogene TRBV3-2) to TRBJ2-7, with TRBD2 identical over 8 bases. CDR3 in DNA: TGTGCCAGCAGCCAAGTAGGGGCGGGGGGCCCCTACGAGCAGTACTTC. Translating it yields CASSQVGAGGPYEQYF.